Described below is a single TCR beta chain sequence and its context. The record originates from a study of control samples from healthy donors and cancer patients. Assay: immunoSEQ multiplex PCR; the TCRdb copy retains only in-frame clones and omits some. The table has under 450,000 clones, approximately 90% seen once. With 4 bases removed from V and 4 bases from J, the gap between germline ends came to 14 bases. The CDR3 length is 16 residues. The germline V gene has CDR1 MGHDK and CDR2 SYGVNS. Input material: PBMCs. This sequence was found in a man aged 40-49 years with head and neck cancer. V is TRBV25-1 and J is TRBJ2-6; the D is unclear. CDR3 sequence: CASSGPLKPGANVLTF. DNA of the CDR3: TGTGCCAGCAGTGGGCCGCTAAAGCCCGGGGCCAACGTCCTGACTTTC.